The 22 T cell receptor beta chains below come from one sample, sequenced in a study of post-analysis software for immune sequencing data. Study outcomes and limitations: Compared with controls, patients had more of roughly five TRBV segments, including TRBV5-6, TRBV5-1 and TRBV20-1.

Antigen specificity for these receptors is unknown. Unique molecular identifiers tagged the TCR beta cDNA libraries. TCRdb analysed the PCR reads with MiXCR anew, one entry per CDR3 protein. Among hundreds of thousands of distinct CDR3 sequences listed, roughly 46% were seen once. The sample consisted of blood. Source of these receptors: a girl aged 5-17 years with multiple sclerosis.

This clonotype was seen only a few times. This chain joins TRBV20-1 and TRBJ2-7; D is uncertain. CDR3 size: 12 residues. The germline CDR1 and CDR2 sequences are DFQATT and SNEGSKA (reference sequence). Deletions cut 1 base from V and 4 bases from J, with 8 bases between. CDR3 region: CSARAPSYEQYF. CDR3 nucleotides: TGCAGTGCTAGAGCCCCTTCTTACGAGCAGTACTTC.

This clonotype was observed a few times. V usage is TRBV13 and J usage is TRBJ2-1; 7 positions match TRBD2. The length of the CDR3 is 16 residues. The germline gives CDR1 PRHDT, CDR2 FYEKMQ (reference sequence). V lost 2 bases to trimming and J lost 0 bases; unmatched junction nucleotides: 4. Written as DNA, the CDR3 is TGTGCCAGCAGCTTACGCCAGCGGGGCTCCTACAATGAGCAGTTCTTC. It encodes CASSLRQRGSYNEQFF.

The table lists this clonotype with a few counts. This chain links TRBV12-3 or TRBV12-4 with TRBJ1-5; D not resolved. Trimming removed 1 base from V and 12 bases from J, with 13 bases in between. This CDR3 is built from 13 residues. The CDR3 protein is CASSLDVQRVQHF. CDR3 sequence (DNA): TGTGCCAGCAGTTTAGACGTACAGAGGGTCCAGCATTTT.

This clonotype was seen more than once but under ten times. The chain combines TRBV20-1 with TRBJ2-1; 9 bases agree with TRBD2. This CDR3 has 16 residues. V was pared by 0 bases and J by 0 bases, with 3 bases of the junction left unmatched. Germline-derived CDR1 and CDR2 are DFQATT and SNEGSKA (reference sequence). The CDR3 sequence: CSARETSGSSYNEQFF. For the CDR3, the DNA is TGCAGTGCTAGAGAGACTAGCGGAAGCTCCTACAATGAGCAGTTCTTC.

In this sample, this clonotype turned up a few times. This chain connects TRBV27 to TRBJ2-7, with TRBD2 matching 7 bases. Germline CDR1 and CDR2: MNHEY and SMNVEV (reference sequence). The V segment lost 4 bases and the J segment 6 bases; nucleotides outside the gene matches: 6. CDR3 size: 13 residues. CDR3 in DNA: TGTGCCAGCAGTTCCGGACTAGGCCTCGAGCAGTACTTC. It is translated as CASSSGLGLEQYF.

CDR3 in amino acids: CASSPKGPDTQYF. In DNA, the CDR3 is TGTGCCAGCAGCCCTAAGGGGCCAGATACGCAGTATTTT. This chain joins TRBV7-9 and TRBJ2-3; TRBD1 is a possible D gene (5 bases). This CDR3 has 13 residues. Trimming took 5 bases from V and 4 from J, leaving 10 bases between them. Germline assignment: CDR1 SEHNR and CDR2 FQNEAQ (reference sequence).

The chain carries TRBV20-1 and TRBJ1-1; no definite D call. Trimming left V 5 bases short and J 4 bases short, with 14 bases between. Germline CDR1 and CDR2: DFQATT and SNEGSKA (reference sequence). The CDR3 totals 13 residues. CDR3 coding DNA: TGCAGTGCTCACGTGGGCACTGCCACTGAAGCTTTCTTT. Its translation is CSAHVGTATEAFF.

This clonotype was observed a few times. The J gene is TRBJ2-1, the V gene TRBV20-1; 15 bases map to TRBD2. This CDR3 spans 14 amino acids. V trimming: 5 bases; J trimming: 8 bases; junction bases outside the gene matches: 4. Looked up from germline, CDR1 is DFQATT and CDR2 is SNEGSKA (reference sequence). The CDR3 loop is CSALGLAGGDEQFF. The DNA for the CDR3 is TGCAGTGCTCTGGGACTAGCGGGAGGCGATGAGCAGTTCTTC.

Only a few counts were recorded for this clonotype. The V and J genes are TRBV5-1 and TRBJ2-5; D tentatively reads TRBD1 or TRBD2 (5 bases each). CDR3 size: 14 residues. Germline V gene lookup returns CDR1 SGHRS and CDR2 YFSETQ. Trimming pared 0 bases from V and 3 bases from J, leaving 9 bases between. The DNA of the CDR3 is TGCGCCAGCAGCTTGGCAGGGAGTGAAGAGACCCAGTACTTC. This gives the protein CASSLAGSEETQYF.

This clonotype showed up just a few times. The rearrangement links TRBV28 to TRBJ2-5; D is perhaps TRBD1 (6 bases). Trimming stripped 4 bases from V and 5 bases from J, with 14 bases between. Germline V gives CDR1 MDHEN, CDR2 SYDVKM. This CDR3 is built from 14 residues. The chain's CDR3 is CASSYPGVLETQYF. As DNA, the CDR3 is TGTGCCAGCAGTTATCCAGGGGTTCTGGAGACCCAGTACTTC. The variable domain in full, completed from reference TRBV28 and TRBJ2-5, reads DVKVTQSSRYLVKRTGEKVFLECVQDMDHENMFWYRQDPGLGLRLIYFSYDVKMKEKGDIPEGYSVSREKKERFSLILESASTNQTSMYLCASSYPGVLETQYFGPGTRLLVL.

The CDR3 DNA sequence: TGTGCCAGCAGTGTTAGACTAGCGGGAGGGCCTTGGATTATTGGTACGCAGTATTTT. Translation: CASSVRLAGGPWIIGTQYF. The chain is built from TRBV2 and TRBJ2-3; 14 positions agree with TRBD2. The ends lost 4 bases at V and 8 bases at J; junction bases unmatched: 17. CDR1 is SNHLY, CDR2 FYNNEI, per germline. The CDR3 runs to 19 residues.

The chain has TRBV7-2 and TRBJ2-7; 13 bases agree with TRBD2. TRBJ2-4 matches the DNA end more closely, so the J call is doubtful. CDR3 length: 15 residues. Germline-derived CDR1 and CDR2 are SGHTA and FQGNSA. CDR3 in amino acids: CASSRTSGGQNIQYF. The CDR3 DNA follows: TGTGCCAGCAGCCGGACTAGCGGGGGTCAAAACATTCAGTACTTC.

This clonotype was seen only a few times. V usage is TRBV5-1 and J usage is TRBJ2-7; D remains unclear. The CDR3 consists of 15 residues. The germline gives CDR1 SGHRS, CDR2 YFSETQ. Trimming took 0 bases from V and 2 from J, leaving 12 bases between them. CDR3 in amino acids: CASSLEGMATYEQYF. In nucleotides, the CDR3 is TGCGCCAGCAGCTTGGAAGGGATGGCCACCTACGAGCAGTACTTC. Full variable domain (missing parts from reference TRBV5-1 and TRBJ2-7): KAGVTQTPRYLIKTRGQQVTLSCSPISGHRSVSWYQQTPGQGLQFLFEYFSETQRNKGNFPGRFSGRQFSNSRSEMNVSTLELGDSALYLCASSLEGMATYEQYFGPGTRLTVT.

This chain connects TRBV4-1 to TRBJ2-1; 7 bases are a match to TRBD2. J gave up 0 bases and V 3 bases, and 5 bases lay outside the gene matches. Germline lookup yields CDR1 MGHRA and CDR2 YSYEKL. The CDR3 contains 16 residues. This CDR3 reads CASSQGRGSSYNEQFF. The CDR3 bases are TGCGCCAGCAGCCAGGGGCGGGGGAGCTCCTACAATGAGCAGTTCTTC.

The V call is TRBV3-1, the J call TRBJ1-2; 7 bases line up with TRBD1. There are 15 residues in the CDR3. Germline values: CDR1 LGHDT, CDR2 YNNKEL (reference sequence). Unmatched junction bases numbered 10, after V lost 5 bases and J lost 4 bases. The CDR3 DNA reads TGTGCCAGCAGCGAACGCCGGGACAGTTTCTATGGCTACACCTTC. This codes for CASSERRDSFYGYTF.

For the CDR3, the DNA is TGCGCCAGCAGCTTGTTCGCCAGCGGGAGTATTCGGAATGAGCAGTTCTTC. It is translated as CASSLFASGSIRNEQFF. The chain couples TRBV5-1 to TRBJ2-1; 8 bases are shared with TRBD2. V lost 1 base, J lost 7 bases, and 13 bases stayed unmatched. CDR3 length equals 17 residues. Germline V gene data show CDR1 as SGHRS and CDR2 as YFSETQ.

The chain is built from TRBV20-1 and TRBJ2-3, with D possibly being TRBD2 (5 bases). With 4 bases removed from V and 5 bases from J, the gap between germline ends came to 13 bases. The CDR3 length is 13 residues. Germline CDR1 reads DFQATT; CDR2 reads SNEGSKA (reference sequence). CDR3 DNA sequence: TGCAGTGCTAACTCCGGGATTAAAGATACGCAGTATTTT. Encoded protein: CSANSGIKDTQYF.

The chain links TRBV13 to TRBJ2-4; D tentatively fits TRBD1 or TRBD2 (5 bases each). The J call could be wrong; TRBJ2-5 is a better fit for the DNA end. The CDR3 consists of 15 residues. CDR1 and CDR2 (germline): PRHDT, FYEKMQ (reference sequence). CDR3 nucleotides: TGTGCCAGCAGCTCCCGGGACCGCATTAGGGGGACCCAGTACTTC. This translates into CASSSRDRIRGTQYF.

V gene TRBV20-1 combines with J gene TRBJ2-1; 8 nucleotides agree with TRBD2. This CDR3 is built from 15 residues. J was trimmed by 7 bases and V by 3 bases; bases with no gene match: 11. Germline lookup yields CDR1 DFQATT and CDR2 SNEGSKA (reference sequence). This CDR3 reads CSASPLAGPRNEQFF. The CDR3 region has the DNA TGCAGTGCTAGTCCCCTAGCGGGTCCCAGGAATGAGCAGTTCTTC.

In its sample, this clonotype was seen a few times. This chain joins TRBV7-6 and TRBJ2-1; 11 nucleotides line up with TRBD2. Unmatched junction bases numbered 4, after V lost 1 base and J lost 5 bases. There are 16 residues in the CDR3. Germline values: CDR1 SGHVS, CDR2 FNYEAQ. The CDR3 DNA is TGTGCCAGCAGCTTAGGGGGACTAGCGGTCAACAATGAGCAGTTCTTC. It codes for CASSLGGLAVNNEQFF.

In this sample, this clonotype turned up a few times. This chain uses TRBV4-1 with TRBJ2-1, with unresolved D. Per germline, CDR1 MGHRA and CDR2 YSYEKL. This CDR3 has 18 amino acids. The V and J ends lost 2 bases and 0 bases respectively, with 17 bases between them. The CDR3 loop reads CASSQTPRVKGSYNEQFF. The CDR3, as DNA: TGCGCCAGCAGCCAAACTCCGAGAGTTAAGGGCTCCTACAATGAGCAGTTCTTC.

The CDR3 DNA is TGTGCCAGCAGTACCGACGGCTACGAGCAGTACTTC. Its translation is CASSTDGYEQYF. The rearrangement joins TRBV2 to TRBJ2-7; D not certain. Germline CDR1 is SNHLY and CDR2 is FYNNEI. V dropped 5 bases and J dropped 3 bases, with 8 bases sitting between them. There are 12 residues in the CDR3.